A few counts support the clone carrying this T cell receptor beta chain. Its antigen is not known. Germline V gene lookup returns CDR1 LGHDT and CDR2 YNNKEL (reference sequence). The CDR3 spans 13 residues. Trimming removed 4 bases from V and 2 bases from J; junction bases left unmatched: 1. These data belong to a study of T cell repertoires in cytomegalovirus infection. Study in general: Both recently identified HLA-C-restricted and well-studied HLA-B-restricted CMV epitopes were used in the study. Public TCR beta signatures marked donors with CMV infection and the matching HLA.

TCRdb recomputed calls from the reads with MiXCR, one row per CDR3 protein. The table has 650,000 to 850,000 distinct CDR3 sequences, 29% seen once. Study-level findings and limits: HLA-C-restricted CMV clonotypes gave the most frequent clonotype in two of eight donors. Frequencies of public TCR beta families were cumulated, and this identified carriers of CMV plus the relevant HLA.

The sample here was cultured CD8+ T cells from PBMCs, taken from culture after CMV antigen stimulation. This rearrangement joins TRBV3-1 to TRBJ1-2; 7 nucleotides line up with TRBD1. This receptor was taken from a human donor in good health (CMV status not recorded). Some clones in this sample may be carry-over from other donors' samples. The DNA for the CDR3 is TGTGCCAGCAGCCGGGACAGAAACTATGGCTACACCTTC. Amino acids: CASSRDRNYGYTF.